This entry lists 5 T cell receptor beta chains sequenced from one sample in a study of OX40 agonist ivuxolimab in advanced cancers. The protocol was immunoSEQ multiplex PCR, while the TCRdb copy is restricted to in-frame clones and leaves out a portion. The sample lists around 65,000 clones; 92% were seen once. This specimen consisted of CD4+ or CD8+ T cells sorted from blood, obtained in a trial of the OX40 agonist ivuxolimab. Receptors originate from an adult with an advanced solid tumor such as melanoma, head and neck, liver or kidney cancer.

The J gene is TRBJ2-6, the V gene TRBV4-1; tentatively, D is TRBD1 (6 bases). Germline V gene sequence: CDR1 MGHRA, CDR2 YSYEKL. This CDR3 spans 19 amino acids. V lost 3 bases and J lost 0, with 18 bases in between. The CDR3 DNA reads as TGCGCCAGCAGCCACGGATTCACAGGGAGCCGCTCTGGGGCCAACGTCCTGACTTTC. It encodes CASSHGFTGSRSGANVLTF.

The chain uses TRBV5-6 and TRBJ1-1; 7 bases fit TRBD1. The CDR3 is 11 residues long. V gave up 4 bases and J gave up 9 bases; unmatched junction bases: 3. Germline values: CDR1 SGHDT, CDR2 YYEEEE. In DNA form, the CDR3 reads TGTGCCAGCAGCGCAGGGGGAAAAGCTTTCTTT. Translated: CASSAGGKAFF.

This sequence joins TRBV5-1 and TRBJ2-3; 11 positions agree with TRBD2. Germline CDR1 SGHRS, CDR2 YFSETQ. Unmatched junction bases numbered 1, after V lost 3 bases and J lost 1 base. The CDR3 length is 15 residues. CDR3 bases: TGCGCCAGCAGCTCGGGACTAGCGGGCACAGATACGCAGTATTTT. It encodes CASSSGLAGTDTQYF.

The V gene is TRBV5-6, the J gene TRBJ1-2; possibly TRBD1 for D (6 bases). The V gene lost 4 bases and the J gene lost 3 bases, with 13 bases spanning the gap. From germline, CDR1 is SGHDT and CDR2 YYEEEE. There are 14 residues in the CDR3. In DNA form, the CDR3 reads TGTGCCAGCAGCGTTAGACAGGTATACTATGGCTACACCTTC. Translation: CASSVRQVYYGYTF.

Worth noting for this clone: A read error may produce the germline difference seen at one junction end. This sequence joins TRBV18 and TRBJ1-1; D remains ambiguous. The CDR3 is 13 amino acids. Germline-derived CDR1 and CDR2 are KGHSH and LQKENI. DNA of the CDR3: TGTGCCAGCTTACCACCGGTCCGGGTTGAAGCTTTCTTT. This codes for CASLPPVRVEAFF.